This passage covers 23 T cell receptor beta chains from one sample sequenced in a study of cytomegalovirus exposure and HLA in healthy donors. PCR involved 60 Vbeta and 13 Jbeta primers. Clones were sequenced by immunoSEQ multiplex PCR, and TCRdb holds only the in-frame ones, with some missing. The sample contains approximately 170,000 clones, 68% of which appear only once. Input material: PBMCs. The receptors stem from a woman in her thirties or forties in good health and CMV-seropositive.

The chain uses TRBV19 and TRBJ1-6; D gene unclear. Trimming left V 3 bases short and J 0 bases short, with 6 bases between. This CDR3 contains 15 residues. Germline assignment: CDR1 LNHDA and CDR2 SQIVND (reference sequence). This chain's CDR3 is CASSIDSSYNSPLHF. In nucleotides, the CDR3 is TGTGCCAGTAGTATCGATAGCTCCTATAATTCACCCCTCCACTTT.

This clone was found a few times. The rearrangement links TRBV5-1 to TRBJ2-1, with 10 bases lining up with TRBD1. Germline CDR1 reads SGHRS; CDR2 reads YFSETQ. This CDR3 has 15 residues. The ends lost 0 bases at V and 5 bases at J; junction bases unmatched: 2. The CDR3 DNA is TGCGCCAGCAGCTTGGAGGGACAGGGGAACAATGAGCAGTTCTTC. Protein: CASSLEGQGNNEQFF.

The V call is TRBV2, the J call TRBJ1-2; tentatively, D is TRBD1 (5 bases). The CDR3 has 11 amino acids. In germline, CDR1 is SNHLY, CDR2 FYNNEI. V lost 7 bases, J lost 6 bases, and 9 bases lay in between. As DNA, the CDR3 is TGTGCCAGCAAGGGGTTGGATGGCTACACCTTC. Encoded protein: CASKGLDGYTF.

This chain uses TRBV10-3 with TRBJ2-5; 7 positions match TRBD1. CDR3 size: 14 residues. Unmatched junction bases numbered 4, after V lost 4 bases and J lost 2 bases. CDR1 and CDR2 from the germline V gene are ENHRY and SYGVKD. The CDR3 loop reads CAISVPGQQETQYF. CDR3 DNA sequence: TGTGCCATCAGTGTTCCGGGACAGCAAGAGACCCAGTACTTC.

The chain couples TRBV2 to TRBJ1-5, with 9 bases fitting TRBD1. The J segment lost 1 base and the V segment lost 6 bases, leaving 4 bases of the junction unmatched. The germline CDR1 and CDR2 sequences are SNHLY and FYNNEI. The CDR3 runs to 15 residues. This CDR3 is CASSLTGGSNQPQHF. CDR3 bases: TGTGCCAGCAGCCTGACAGGGGGAAGCAATCAGCCCCAGCATTTT.

The CDR3 bases are TGTGCCAGCAGTGAAGGGGCAGGTGCCTTCTATGGCTACACCTTC. As protein: CASSEGAGAFYGYTF. The chain couples TRBV2 to TRBJ1-2; D is unresolved. Germline-derived CDR1 and CDR2 are SNHLY and FYNNEI. Deletions cut 1 base from V and 4 bases from J, with 13 bases between. This CDR3 has 15 residues.

With respect to this clone: A read error may account for a junction end that differs from germline. This chain uses TRBV5-1 with TRBJ1-2; 9 bases are a match to TRBD1. The CDR3 has 13 amino acids. Looked up from germline, CDR1 is SGHRS and CDR2 is YFSETQ. The CDR3 DNA is TGCGCCAGCCAGACAGGGGGATCGGATGGCTACCCCTTC. This codes for CASQTGGSDGYPF.

V is TRBV7-2 and J is TRBJ1-3; TRBD1 is a possible D gene (5 bases). Trimming shortened V by 3 bases and J by 0 bases, and 6 bases separated the two germline ends. CDR1 SGHTA and CDR2 FQGNSA come from the germline V gene. The CDR3 runs 14 residues. CDR3 DNA: TGTGCCAGCAGCTTCGACAGCTCTGGAAACACCATATATTTT. Protein: CASSFDSSGNTIYF.

The chain links TRBV4-1 to TRBJ2-3, with 7 positions matching TRBD2. Germline V CDR1 and CDR2: MGHRA, YSYEKL. With 3 bases clipped from V and 2 bases from J, the junction kept 5 bases outside the gene matches. This CDR3 contains 15 residues. CDR3 nucleotide sequence: TGCGCCAGCAGCCAGGGAGCGGGGAACACAGATACGCAGTATTTT. It specifies CASSQGAGNTDTQYF.

This chain connects TRBV29-1 to TRBJ2-7, with 9 bases matching TRBD1. V was pared by 2 bases and J by 2 bases, with 4 bases of the junction left unmatched. CDR1 is SQVTM and CDR2 is ANQGSEA in the germline V gene. The CDR3 runs 14 residues. The CDR3 nucleotides read TGCAGCGTTGAAACCGGGACAGGGACCTACGAGCAGTACTTC. Amino acids: CSVETGTGTYEQYF.

J is TRBJ2-3 and V is TRBV5-6; TRBD2 aligns across 12 bases. The CDR3 loop spans 14 amino acids. Germline trimming cut 4 bases from V and 5 bases from J; bases unmatched to any gene: 2. Germline lookup yields CDR1 SGHDT and CDR2 YYEEEE. CDR3 DNA: TGTGCCAGCAGCGTGGGACTAGCGGGAGATACGCAGTATTTT. Translated: CASSVGLAGDTQYF. Looking up the rest from reference TRBV5-6 and TRBJ2-3 gives the full variable domain: DAGVTQSPTHLIKTRGQQVTLRCSPKSGHDTVSWYQQALGQGPQFIFQYYEEEERQRGNFPDRFSGHQFPNYSSELNVNALLLGDSALYLCASSVGLAGDTQYFGPGTRLTVL.

The genes are TRBV5-1 and TRBJ1-1; D gene unclear. Germline assignment: CDR1 SGHRS and CDR2 YFSETQ. V lost 2 bases to trimming and J lost 1 base, with 15 bases between them. The CDR3 is 16 amino acids. CDR3 nucleotide sequence: TGCGCCAGCAGCTTAAGCGGTATAGCGGGGAACACTGAAGCTTTCTTT. It yields the protein CASSLSGIAGNTEAFF.

J is TRBJ1-1 and V is TRBV18, with a tentative D call TRBD1 (6 bases). V was pared by 0 bases and J by 4 bases, with 15 bases between. The CDR3 consists of 16 residues. CDR1 KGHSH and CDR2 LQKENI come from the germline V gene. The DNA of the CDR3 is TGTGCCAGCTCACCACCGGTGGGGGGGGCAGGCACTGAAGCTTTCTTT. Its protein is CASSPPVGGAGTEAFF.

This clone has a handful of counts. The chain recombines TRBV6-5 with TRBJ1-3, with D possibly being TRBD1 (5 bases). The ends were cut back, 6 bases at V and 4 bases at J, with 10 bases in the middle. The V gene's germline CDR1 is MNHEY and CDR2 SVGAGI. CDR3 length equals 13 residues. This chain's CDR3 is CASRTPGGNTIYF. In nucleotides, the CDR3 is TGTGCCAGCAGGACTCCAGGGGGAAACACCATATATTTT.

A few counts support this clone. The rearrangement joins TRBV6-1 to TRBJ1-5, with 10 nucleotides matching TRBD1. V trimming: 7 bases; J trimming: 7 bases; junction bases outside the gene matches: 10. Germline values: CDR1 MNHNS, CDR2 SASEGT. This CDR3 comprises 15 residues. The chain's CDR3 is CASTPTGTGDQPQHF. DNA for the CDR3: TGTGCCAGCACACCCACCGGGACAGGGGACCAGCCCCAGCATTTT.

The chain is built from TRBV5-4 and TRBJ2-7; 8 nucleotides match TRBD2. The germline V gene has CDR1 SGHNT and CDR2 YYREEE (reference sequence). The trim removed 0 bases at V and 0 bases at J, leaving 2 bases unmatched. The CDR3 consists of 15 residues. The CDR3 sequence is CASSLESGGSYEQYF. The DNA of the CDR3 is TGTGCCAGCAGCTTGGAAAGCGGGGGCTCCTACGAGCAGTACTTC.

This chain joins TRBV2 and TRBJ2-1; D is possibly TRBD1 (6 bases). This CDR3 has 14 residues. Germline CDR1 and CDR2: SNHLY and FYNNEI. Between the trimmed V and J ends, which lost 11 bases and 3 bases, there was a span of 17 bases. The chain's CDR3 is CAVNTGTYYNEQFF. The CDR3 DNA reads TGTGCCGTAAACACAGGGACCTACTACAATGAGCAGTTCTTC.

The sample holds one count of this clone. The chain recombines TRBV7-9 with TRBJ2-3, with 8 bases identical to TRBD1. The germline V gene has CDR1 SEHNR and CDR2 FQNEAQ (reference sequence). There are 16 residues in the CDR3. V gave up 5 bases and J gave up 4 bases; unmatched junction bases: 11. The DNA for the CDR3 is TGTGCCAGCAGCCATAGACAGGGGATCGGCGCAGATACGCAGTATTTT. It encodes CASSHRQGIGADTQYF.

This clone came up a few times. This sequence joins TRBV27 and TRBJ2-2; possible D gene TRBD2, 6 bases. The germline V gene encodes CDR1 MNHEY and CDR2 SMNVEV (reference sequence). The V gene lost 2 bases and the J gene lost 3 bases, with 7 bases spanning the gap. This CDR3 has 14 residues. The CDR3 sequence is CASSLGGYTGELFF. The CDR3 DNA sequence: TGTGCCAGCAGTTTAGGAGGGTACACCGGGGAGCTGTTTTTT.

The chain recombines TRBV4-2 with TRBJ2-7, with a weak D call TRBD2 (5 bases). The length of the CDR3 is 15 residues. Looked up from germline, CDR1 is LGHNA and CDR2 is YNFKEQ. Trimming took off 0 bases at V and 2 bases at J, with 11 bases between the two ends. The CDR3 coding sequence is TGTGCCAGCAGCCAAGACCCGGGGTCAGCCTACGAGCAGTACTTC. This encodes CASSQDPGSAYEQYF.

This clone has a handful of counts. The chain joins TRBV15 to TRBJ2-1; TRBD2 aligns across 7 bases. The CDR3 has 13 residues. Trimming took 5 bases from V and 11 from J; bases not matched to a gene: 9. Germline CDR1 is LNHNV and CDR2 is YYDKDF (reference sequence). CDR3 DNA sequence: TGTGCCACCAGCGCCGGACTAGGCCCTAAGCAGTTCTTC. Protein sequence: CATSAGLGPKQFF.

J is TRBJ2-3 and V is TRBV7-2; 8 positions match TRBD2. CDR1 is SGHTA and CDR2 is FQGNSA in the germline V gene. V gave up 5 bases and J gave up 1 base; unmatched junction bases: 5. This CDR3 is built from 15 residues. CDR3 region: CASSRGGPGTDTQYF. CDR3 nucleotide sequence: TGTGCCAGCAGCCGGGGGGGACCCGGCACAGATACGCAGTATTTT.

This clone was detected a few times. The chain carries TRBV5-4 and TRBJ2-2, with D possibly being TRBD2 (7 bases). The CDR3 loop spans 15 amino acids. Germline lookup yields CDR1 SGHNT and CDR2 YYREEE (reference sequence). V was pared by 3 bases and J by 4 bases, with 13 bases between. The CDR3 DNA is TGTGCCAGCAGCTCCCGGGGGGCAAGCACCGGGGAGCTGTTTTTT. Translation: CASSSRGASTGELFF.